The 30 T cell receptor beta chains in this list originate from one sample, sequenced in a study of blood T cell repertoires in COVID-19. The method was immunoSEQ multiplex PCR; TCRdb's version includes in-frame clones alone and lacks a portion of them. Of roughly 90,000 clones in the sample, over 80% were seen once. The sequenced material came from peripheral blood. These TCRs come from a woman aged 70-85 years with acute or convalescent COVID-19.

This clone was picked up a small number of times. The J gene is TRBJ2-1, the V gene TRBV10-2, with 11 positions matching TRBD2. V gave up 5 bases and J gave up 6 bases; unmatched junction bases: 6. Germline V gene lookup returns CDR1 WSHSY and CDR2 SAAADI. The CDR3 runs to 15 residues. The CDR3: CASSIAGGPSNEQFF. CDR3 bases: TGCGCCAGCAGTATAGCGGGGGGGCCTTCCAATGAGCAGTTCTTC.

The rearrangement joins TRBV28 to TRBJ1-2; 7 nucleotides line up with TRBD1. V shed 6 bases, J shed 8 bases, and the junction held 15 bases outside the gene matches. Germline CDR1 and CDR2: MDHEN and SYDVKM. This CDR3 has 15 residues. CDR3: CASSLDRFFMGGYTF. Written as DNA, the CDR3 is TGTGCCAGCAGCTTGGACAGGTTCTTTATGGGGGGCTACACCTTC.

CDR3 sequence reads: CASSLRTSGGPAQYF. The CDR3 DNA reads as TGTGCCAGCAGCCTACGGACTAGCGGGGGGCCGGCCCAGTACTTC. The J gene is TRBJ2-5, the V gene TRBV3-1 (or the pseudogene TRBV3-2); 14 bases are shared with TRBD2. The V gene's germline CDR1 is LGHDT and CDR2 YNNKEL (reference sequence). CDR3 length: 15 amino acids. V dropped 4 bases and J dropped 9; count of bases not matched to a gene: 7.

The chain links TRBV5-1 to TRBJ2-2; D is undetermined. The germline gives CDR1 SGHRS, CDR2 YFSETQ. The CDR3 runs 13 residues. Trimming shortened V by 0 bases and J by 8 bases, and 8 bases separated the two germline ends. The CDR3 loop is CASSLDPKGELFF. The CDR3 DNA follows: TGCGCCAGCAGCTTGGACCCTAAGGGGGAGCTGTTTTTT.

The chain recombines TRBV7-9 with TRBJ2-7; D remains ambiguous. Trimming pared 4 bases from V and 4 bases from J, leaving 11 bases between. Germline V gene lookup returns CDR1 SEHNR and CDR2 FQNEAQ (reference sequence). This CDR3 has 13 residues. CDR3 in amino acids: CASSSLADYEQYF. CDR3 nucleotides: TGTGCCAGCAGCTCCCTGGCGGATTACGAGCAGTACTTC.

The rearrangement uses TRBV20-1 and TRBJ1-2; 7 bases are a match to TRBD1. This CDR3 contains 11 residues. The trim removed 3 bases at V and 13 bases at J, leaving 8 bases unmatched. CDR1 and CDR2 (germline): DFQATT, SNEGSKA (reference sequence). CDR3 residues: CSASSGTAGTF. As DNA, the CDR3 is TGCAGTGCTAGCTCCGGGACAGCCGGCACCTTC.

In DNA form, the CDR3 reads TGCGCCAGCAGTGAAGACAGGGCCACTGAAGCTTTCTTT. This encodes CASSEDRATEAFF. The rearrangement uses TRBV10-2 and TRBJ1-1, with 7 bases that match TRBD1. The germline V gene encodes CDR1 WSHSY and CDR2 SAAADI. The CDR3 spans 13 residues. V lost 3 bases, J lost 4 bases, and 2 bases stayed unmatched.

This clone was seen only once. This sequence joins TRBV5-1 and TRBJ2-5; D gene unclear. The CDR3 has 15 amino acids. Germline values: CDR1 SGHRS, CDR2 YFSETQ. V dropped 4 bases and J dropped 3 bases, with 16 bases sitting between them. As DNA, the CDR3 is TGCGCCAGCAGCGAGAACCCCCCAGGCGAAGAGACCCAGTACTTC. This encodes CASSENPPGEETQYF.

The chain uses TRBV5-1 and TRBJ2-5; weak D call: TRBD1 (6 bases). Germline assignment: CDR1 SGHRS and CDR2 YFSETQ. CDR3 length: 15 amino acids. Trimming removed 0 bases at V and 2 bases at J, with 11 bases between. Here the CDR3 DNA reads TGCGCCAGCAGCTTGGTACCAGGGGAACAAGAGACCCAGTACTTC. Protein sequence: CASSLVPGEQETQYF.

DNA for the CDR3: TGTGCCAGCAGCTGGGTGCGGGACACCGGGGAGCTGTTTTTT. As protein: CASSWVRDTGELFF. The chain employs TRBV25-1 and TRBJ2-2, with TRBD2 as a possible D gene (5 bases). Germline assignment: CDR1 MGHDK and CDR2 SYGVNS. The CDR3 is 14 residues long. The V gene lost 6 bases and the J gene lost 3 bases, with 11 bases spanning the gap.

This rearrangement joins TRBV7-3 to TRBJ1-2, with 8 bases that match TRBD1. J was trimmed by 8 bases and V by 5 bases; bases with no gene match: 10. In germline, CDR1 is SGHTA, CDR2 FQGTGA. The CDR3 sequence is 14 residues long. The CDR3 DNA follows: TGTGCCAGCAGCCCATTTGGACAGGGTGACGGCTACACCTTC. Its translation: CASSPFGQGDGYTF.

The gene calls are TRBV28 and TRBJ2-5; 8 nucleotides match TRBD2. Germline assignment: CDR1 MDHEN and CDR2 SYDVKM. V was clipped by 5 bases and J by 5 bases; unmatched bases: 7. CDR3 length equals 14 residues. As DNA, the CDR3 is TGTGCCAGCAGTGAACCGGGACTAGAGGAGACCCAGTACTTC. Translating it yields CASSEPGLEETQYF.

The CDR3 DNA reads as TGTGCCAGCAGCCGATACCAGACCTACAATGAGCAGTTCTTC. This codes for CASSRYQTYNEQFF. The V gene is TRBV3-1 (or the pseudogene TRBV3-2), the J gene TRBJ2-1, with no clear D. The CDR3 extends over 14 amino acids. In germline, CDR1 is LGHDT, CDR2 YNNKEL (reference sequence). The V and J ends lost 4 bases and 2 bases respectively, with 9 bases between them.

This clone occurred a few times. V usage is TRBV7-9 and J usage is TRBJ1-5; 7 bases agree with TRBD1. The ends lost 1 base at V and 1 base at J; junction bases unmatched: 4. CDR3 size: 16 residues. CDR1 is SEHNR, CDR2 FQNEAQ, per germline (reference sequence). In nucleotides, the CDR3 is TGTGCCAGCAGCTTAGGGTCAGGGGGGAGCAATCAGCCCCAGCATTTT. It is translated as CASSLGSGGSNQPQHF.

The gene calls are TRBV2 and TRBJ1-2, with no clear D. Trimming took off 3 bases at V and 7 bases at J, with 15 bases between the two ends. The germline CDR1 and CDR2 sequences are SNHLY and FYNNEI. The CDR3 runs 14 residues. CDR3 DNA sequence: TGTGCCAGCAGTGAGAGTCCCAGGATTGGTGGCTACACCTTC. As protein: CASSESPRIGGYTF.

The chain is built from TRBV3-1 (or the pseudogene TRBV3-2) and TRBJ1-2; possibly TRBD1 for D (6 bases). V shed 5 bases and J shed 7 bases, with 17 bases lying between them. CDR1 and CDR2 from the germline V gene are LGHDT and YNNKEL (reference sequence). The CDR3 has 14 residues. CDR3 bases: TGTGCCAGCAGCGACACTCACAGGGCCGGTGGCTACACCTTC. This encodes CASSDTHRAGGYTF.

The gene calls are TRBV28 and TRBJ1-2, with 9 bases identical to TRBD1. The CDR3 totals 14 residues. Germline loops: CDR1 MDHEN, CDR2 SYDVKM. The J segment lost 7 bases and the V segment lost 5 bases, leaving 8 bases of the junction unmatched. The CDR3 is CASSLPGTGLGYTF. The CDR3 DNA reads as TGTGCCAGCAGTCTACCCGGGACAGGGCTTGGCTACACCTTC.

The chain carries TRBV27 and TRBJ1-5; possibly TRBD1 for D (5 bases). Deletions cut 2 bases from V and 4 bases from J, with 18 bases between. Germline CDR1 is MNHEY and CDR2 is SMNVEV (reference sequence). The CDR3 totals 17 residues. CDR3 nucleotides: TGTGCCAGCAGTTTAGTACAGGCGACCTTGTTTAATCAGCCCCAGCATTTT. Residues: CASSLVQATLFNQPQHF.

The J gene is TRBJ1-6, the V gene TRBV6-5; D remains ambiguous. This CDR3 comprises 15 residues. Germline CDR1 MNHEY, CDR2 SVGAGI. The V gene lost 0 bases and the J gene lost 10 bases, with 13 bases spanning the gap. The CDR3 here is CASSYSIFSNSPLHF. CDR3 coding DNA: TGTGCCAGCAGTTACTCGATCTTCAGTAACTCACCCCTCCACTTT.

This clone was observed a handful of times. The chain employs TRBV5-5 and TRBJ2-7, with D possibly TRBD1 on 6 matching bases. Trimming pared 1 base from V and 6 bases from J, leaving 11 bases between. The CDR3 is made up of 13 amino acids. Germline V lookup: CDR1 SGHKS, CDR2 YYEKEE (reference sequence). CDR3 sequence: CASSLTGQTEQYF. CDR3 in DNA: TGTGCCAGCAGCTTGACCGGACAGACCGAGCAGTACTTC.

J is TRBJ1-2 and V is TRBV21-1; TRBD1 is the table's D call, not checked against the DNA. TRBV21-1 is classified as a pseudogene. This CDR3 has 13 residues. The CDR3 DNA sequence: TGTGCCAGCAGCAGGGACAGGGGGCATGGCTACACCTTC. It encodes CASSRDRGHGYTF.

CDR3 in DNA: TGTGCCAGCAGCTTGGGCGGGACAGGTACATATGGCTACACCTTC. This gives the protein CASSLGGTGTYGYTF. The chain has TRBV5-4 and TRBJ1-2, with 8 bases lining up with TRBD1. V dropped 0 bases and J dropped 5; count of bases not matched to a gene: 6. Germline assignment: CDR1 SGHNT and CDR2 YYREEE (reference sequence). The CDR3 sequence is 15 residues long.

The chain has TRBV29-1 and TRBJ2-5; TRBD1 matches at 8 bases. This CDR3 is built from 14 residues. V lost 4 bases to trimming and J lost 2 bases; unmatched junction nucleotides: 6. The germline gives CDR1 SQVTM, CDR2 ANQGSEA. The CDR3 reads CSVGAGTGQETQYF. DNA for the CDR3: TGCAGCGTTGGAGCCGGGACAGGTCAAGAGACCCAGTACTTC.

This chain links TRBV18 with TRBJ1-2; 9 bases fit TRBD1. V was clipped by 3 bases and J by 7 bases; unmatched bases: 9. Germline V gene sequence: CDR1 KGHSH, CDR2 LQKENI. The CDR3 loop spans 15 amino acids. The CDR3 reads CASSPVRDRAFGYTF. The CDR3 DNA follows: TGTGCCAGCTCACCGGTTCGGGACAGGGCTTTTGGCTACACCTTC. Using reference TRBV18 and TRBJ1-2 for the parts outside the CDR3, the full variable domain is NAGVMQNPRHLVRRRGQEARLRCSPMKGHSHVYWYRQLPEEGLKFMVYLQKENIIDESGMPKERFSAEFPKEGPSILRIQQVVRGDSAAYFCASSPVRDRAFGYTFGSGTRLTVV.

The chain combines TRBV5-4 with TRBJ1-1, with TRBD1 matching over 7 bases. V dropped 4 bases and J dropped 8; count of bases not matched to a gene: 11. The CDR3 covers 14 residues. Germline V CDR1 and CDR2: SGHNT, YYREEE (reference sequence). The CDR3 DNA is TGTGCCAGCAGCCTCGAGGGGACAGCCGCCGAAGCTTTCTTT. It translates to CASSLEGTAAEAFF.

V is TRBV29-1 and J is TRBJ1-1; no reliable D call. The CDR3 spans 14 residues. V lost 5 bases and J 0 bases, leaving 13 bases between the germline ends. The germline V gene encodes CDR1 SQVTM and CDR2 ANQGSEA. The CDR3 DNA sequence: TGCAGCGTTTCCTACAGCTGGGTGAACACTGAAGCTTTCTTT. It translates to CSVSYSWVNTEAFF.

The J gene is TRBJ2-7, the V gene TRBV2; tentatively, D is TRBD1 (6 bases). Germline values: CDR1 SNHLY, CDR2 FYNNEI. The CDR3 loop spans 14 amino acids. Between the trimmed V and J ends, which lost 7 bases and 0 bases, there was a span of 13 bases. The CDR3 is CASTARGSSYEQYF. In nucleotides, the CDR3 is TGTGCCAGCACCGCAAGGGGGAGCTCCTACGAGCAGTACTTC.

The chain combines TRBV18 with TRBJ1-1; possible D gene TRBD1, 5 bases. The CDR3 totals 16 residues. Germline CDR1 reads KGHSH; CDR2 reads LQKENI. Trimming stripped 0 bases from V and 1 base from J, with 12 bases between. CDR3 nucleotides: TGTGCCAGCTCACCACCCGCCGGCAGGGCGAACACTGAAGCTTTCTTT. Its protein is CASSPPAGRANTEAFF.

This CDR3 is CASSLSGQVYQPQHF. Here the CDR3 DNA reads TGCGCCAGCAGCTTGTCGGGACAGGTTTACCAGCCCCAGCATTTT. The gene calls are TRBV5-1 and TRBJ1-5, with 8 positions matching TRBD1. The trim removed 1 base at V and 7 bases at J, leaving 7 bases unmatched. There are 15 residues in the CDR3. Germline assignment: CDR1 SGHRS and CDR2 YFSETQ.

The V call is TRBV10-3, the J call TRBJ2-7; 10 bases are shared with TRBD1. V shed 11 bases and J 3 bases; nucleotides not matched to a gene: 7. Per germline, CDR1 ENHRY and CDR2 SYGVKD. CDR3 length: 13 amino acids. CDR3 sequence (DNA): TGTGCCTCCTTGGGGGACAGGGGCTACGAGCAGTACTTC. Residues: CASLGDRGYEQYF.